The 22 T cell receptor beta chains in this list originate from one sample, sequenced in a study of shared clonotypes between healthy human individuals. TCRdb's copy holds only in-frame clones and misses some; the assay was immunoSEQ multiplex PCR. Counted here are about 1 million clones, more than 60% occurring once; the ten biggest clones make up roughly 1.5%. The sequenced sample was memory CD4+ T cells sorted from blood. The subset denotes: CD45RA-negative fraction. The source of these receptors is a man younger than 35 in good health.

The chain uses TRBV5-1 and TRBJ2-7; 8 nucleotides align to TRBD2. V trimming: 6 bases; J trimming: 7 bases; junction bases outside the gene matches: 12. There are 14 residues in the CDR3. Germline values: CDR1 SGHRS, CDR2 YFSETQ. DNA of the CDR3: TGCGCCAGCACCTTTGCGGGGGGCGCGAGGGAGCAGTACTTC. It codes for CASTFAGGAREQYF.

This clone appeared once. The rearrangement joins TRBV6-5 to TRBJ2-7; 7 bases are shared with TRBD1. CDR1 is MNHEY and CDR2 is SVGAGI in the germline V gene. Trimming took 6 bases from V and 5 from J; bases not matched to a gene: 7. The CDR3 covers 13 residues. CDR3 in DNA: TGTGCCAGCAGGGACCTCACAGGGGACGAGCAGTACTTC. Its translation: CASRDLTGDEQYF.

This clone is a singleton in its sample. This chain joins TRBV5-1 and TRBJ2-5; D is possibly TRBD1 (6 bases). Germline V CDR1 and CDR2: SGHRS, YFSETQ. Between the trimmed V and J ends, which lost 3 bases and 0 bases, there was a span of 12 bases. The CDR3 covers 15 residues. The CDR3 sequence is CASSSAQGNQETQYF. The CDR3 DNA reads TGCGCCAGCAGCTCTGCTCAGGGGAACCAAGAGACCCAGTACTTC.

Here the CDR3 reads CASSETTGGRFQFF. The CDR3 nucleotides read TGTGCCAGTAGTGAGACGACAGGGGGCCGCTTCCAGTTCTTC. The rearrangement uses TRBV19 and TRBJ2-1, with TRBD1 matching over 10 bases. This CDR3 region has 14 residues. From germline, CDR1 is LNHDA and CDR2 SQIVND (reference sequence). V trimming: 5 bases; J trimming: 13 bases; junction bases outside the gene matches: 11. Variable domain in full (rest from reference TRBV19 and TRBJ2-1): DGGITQSPKYLFRKEGQNVTLSCEQNLNHDAMYWYRQDPGQGLRLIYYSQIVNDFQKGDIAEGYSVSREKKESFPLTVTSAQKNPTAFYLCASSETTGGRFQFFGPGTRLTVL.

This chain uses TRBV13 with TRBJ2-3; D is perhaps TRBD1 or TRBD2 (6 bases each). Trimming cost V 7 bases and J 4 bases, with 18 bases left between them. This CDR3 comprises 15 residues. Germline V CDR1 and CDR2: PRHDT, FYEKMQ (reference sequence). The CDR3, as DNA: TGTGCCAGCACGTTAGGGGGGAAAGGTTCAGATACGCAGTATTTT. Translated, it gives CASTLGGKGSDTQYF.

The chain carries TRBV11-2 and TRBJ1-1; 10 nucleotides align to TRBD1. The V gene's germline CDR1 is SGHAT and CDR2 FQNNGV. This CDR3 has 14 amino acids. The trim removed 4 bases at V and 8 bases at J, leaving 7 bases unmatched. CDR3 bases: TGTGCCAGCAGCTGGGACAGGGGCAGGTCCGAAGCTTTCTTT. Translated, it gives CASSWDRGRSEAFF.

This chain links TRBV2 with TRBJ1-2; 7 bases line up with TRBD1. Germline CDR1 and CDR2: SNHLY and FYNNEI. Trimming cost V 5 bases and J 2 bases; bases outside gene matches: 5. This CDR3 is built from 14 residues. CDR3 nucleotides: TGTGCCAGCAGTAACAGGGGCCTAAACTATGGCTACACCTTC. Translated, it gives CASSNRGLNYGYTF.

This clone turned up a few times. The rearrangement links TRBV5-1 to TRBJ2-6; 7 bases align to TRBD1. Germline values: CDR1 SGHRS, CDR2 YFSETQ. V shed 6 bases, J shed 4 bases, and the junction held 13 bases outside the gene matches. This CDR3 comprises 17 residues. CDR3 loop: CASTRDSGSLGANVLTF. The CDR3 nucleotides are TGCGCCAGCACCCGGGACAGTGGTTCTCTGGGGGCCAACGTCCTGACTTTC. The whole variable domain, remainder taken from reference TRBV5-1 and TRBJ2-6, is KAGVTQTPRYLIKTRGQQVTLSCSPISGHRSVSWYQQTPGQGLQFLFEYFSETQRNKGNFPGRFSGRQFSNSRSEMNVSTLELGDSALYLCASTRDSGSLGANVLTFGAGSRLTVL.

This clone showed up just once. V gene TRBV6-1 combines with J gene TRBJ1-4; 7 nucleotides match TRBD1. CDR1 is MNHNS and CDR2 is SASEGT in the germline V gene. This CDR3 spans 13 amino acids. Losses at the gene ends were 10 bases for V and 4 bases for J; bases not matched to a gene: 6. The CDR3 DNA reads TGTGCCACCCAGGGGGTCCTTAATGAAAAACTGTTTTTT. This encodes CATQGVLNEKLFF.

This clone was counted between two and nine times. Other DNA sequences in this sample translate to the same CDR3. Here the CDR3 DNA reads TGCAGTGCTAGGGGGGGAGAGACCCAGTACTTC. It codes for CSARGGETQYF. The rearrangement uses TRBV20-1 and TRBJ2-5; a possible D gene is TRBD2 (6 bases). Per germline, CDR1 DFQATT and CDR2 SNEGSKA (reference sequence). Trimming took 3 bases from V and 4 from J, leaving 6 bases between them. CDR3 size: 11 residues.

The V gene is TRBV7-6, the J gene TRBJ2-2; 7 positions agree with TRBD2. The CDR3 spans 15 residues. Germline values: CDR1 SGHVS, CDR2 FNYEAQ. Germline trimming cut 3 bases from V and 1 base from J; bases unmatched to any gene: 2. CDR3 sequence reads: CASSFGGGNTGELFF. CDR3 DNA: TGTGCCAGCAGCTTCGGCGGGGGGAACACCGGGGAGCTGTTTTTT.

In DNA, the CDR3 is TGTGCCAGCAACTCTGGACTCAACTACCAAGAGACCCAGTACTTC. It specifies CASNSGLNYQETQYF. The rearrangement joins TRBV28 to TRBJ2-5, with TRBD2 as a possible D gene (5 bases). Germline V gives CDR1 MDHEN, CDR2 SYDVKM. The CDR3 consists of 15 residues. Between the trimmed V and J ends, which lost 7 bases and 0 bases, there was a span of 15 bases.

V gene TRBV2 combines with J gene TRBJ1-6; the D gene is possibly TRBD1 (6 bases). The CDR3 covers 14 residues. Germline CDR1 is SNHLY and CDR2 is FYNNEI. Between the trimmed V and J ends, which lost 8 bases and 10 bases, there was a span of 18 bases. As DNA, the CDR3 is TGTGCCAGCGGGCAGGGGATAGATGGCTCACCCCTCCACTTT. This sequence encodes CASGQGIDGSPLHF.

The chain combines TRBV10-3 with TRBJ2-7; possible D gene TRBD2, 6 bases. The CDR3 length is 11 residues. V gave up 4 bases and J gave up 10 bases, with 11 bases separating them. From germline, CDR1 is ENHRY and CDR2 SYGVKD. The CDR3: CAISVEDYQYF. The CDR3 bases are TGTGCCATCAGTGTTGAGGACTACCAGTACTTC.

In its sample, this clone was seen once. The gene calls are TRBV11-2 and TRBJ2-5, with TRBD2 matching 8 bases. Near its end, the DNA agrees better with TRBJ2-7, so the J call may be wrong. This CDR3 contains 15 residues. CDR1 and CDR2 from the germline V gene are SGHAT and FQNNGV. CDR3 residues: CASSLDDIAGNEQYF. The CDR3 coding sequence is TGTGCCAGCAGCTTAGATGATATAGCGGGGAACGAGCAGTACTTC.

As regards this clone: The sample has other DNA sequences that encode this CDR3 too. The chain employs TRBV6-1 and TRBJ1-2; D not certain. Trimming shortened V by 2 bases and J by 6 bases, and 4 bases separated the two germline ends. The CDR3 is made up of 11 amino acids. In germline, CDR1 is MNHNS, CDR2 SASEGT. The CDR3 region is CASSELHGYTF. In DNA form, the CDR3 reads TGTGCCAGCAGTGAACTCCATGGCTACACCTTC.

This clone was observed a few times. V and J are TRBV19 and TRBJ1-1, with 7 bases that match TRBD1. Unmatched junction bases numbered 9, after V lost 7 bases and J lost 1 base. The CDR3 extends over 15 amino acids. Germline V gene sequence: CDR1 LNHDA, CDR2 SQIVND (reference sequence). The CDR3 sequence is CASTSTYRGNTEAFF. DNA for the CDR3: TGTGCCAGTACCTCAACTTACAGGGGGAACACTGAAGCTTTCTTT.

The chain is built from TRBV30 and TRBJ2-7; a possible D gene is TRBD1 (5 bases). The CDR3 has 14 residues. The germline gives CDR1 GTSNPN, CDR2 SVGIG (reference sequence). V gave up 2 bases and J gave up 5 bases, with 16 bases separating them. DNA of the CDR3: TGTGCCTGGAGTCGGCAGGGTGCTTTCCACGAGCAGTACTTC. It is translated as CAWSRQGAFHEQYF.

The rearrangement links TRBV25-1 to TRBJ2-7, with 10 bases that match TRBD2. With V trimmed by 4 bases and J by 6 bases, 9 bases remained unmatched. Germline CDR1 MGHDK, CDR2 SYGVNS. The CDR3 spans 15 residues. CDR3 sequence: CASSASSGRSSEQYF. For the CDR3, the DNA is TGTGCCAGCAGTGCCTCTAGCGGGAGAAGTTCCGAGCAGTACTTC.

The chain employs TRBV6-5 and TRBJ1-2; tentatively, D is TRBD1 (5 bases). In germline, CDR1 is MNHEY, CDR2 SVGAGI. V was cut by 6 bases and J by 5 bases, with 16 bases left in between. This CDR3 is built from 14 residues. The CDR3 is CASSGTPGGYGYTF. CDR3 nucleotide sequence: TGTGCCAGCAGCGGGACGCCCGGGGGGTATGGCTACACCTTC.

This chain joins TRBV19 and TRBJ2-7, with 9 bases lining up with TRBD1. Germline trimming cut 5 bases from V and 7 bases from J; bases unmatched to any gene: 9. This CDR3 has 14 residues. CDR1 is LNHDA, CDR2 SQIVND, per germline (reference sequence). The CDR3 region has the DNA TGTGCCAGTAGTGCAGGACAGGGGAAGAGGGAGCAGTACTTC. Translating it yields CASSAGQGKREQYF.

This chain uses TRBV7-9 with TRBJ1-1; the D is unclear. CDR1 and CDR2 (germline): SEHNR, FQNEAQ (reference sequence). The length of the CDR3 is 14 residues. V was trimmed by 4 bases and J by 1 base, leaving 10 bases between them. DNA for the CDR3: TGTGCCAGCAGCTCCGAGGAGACGAACACTGAAGCTTTCTTT. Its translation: CASSSEETNTEAFF.